The T cell receptor beta chain described here comes from a study of cytomegalovirus exposure and HLA in healthy donors. The trim removed 0 bases at V and 8 bases at J, leaving 9 bases unmatched. There are 15 residues in the CDR3. CDR1 MGHRA and CDR2 YSYEKL come from the germline V gene. Libraries were prepared by immunoSEQ multiplex PCR; TCRdb keeps only in-frame clonotypes and omits some of them. The sample lists more than 55,000 clones, 94% seen once, with 0.5% to 0.65% in the top ten. The source of this sequence is a woman younger than 35 in good health and CMV-seronegative. Material for sequencing was PBMCs. V is TRBV4-1 and J is TRBJ1-1; 7 bases align to TRBD1. In nucleotides, the CDR3 is TGCGCCAGCAGCCAAGATTCTTTATGGACAGGAGAAGCTTTCTTT. Its translation: CASSQDSLWTGEAFF.